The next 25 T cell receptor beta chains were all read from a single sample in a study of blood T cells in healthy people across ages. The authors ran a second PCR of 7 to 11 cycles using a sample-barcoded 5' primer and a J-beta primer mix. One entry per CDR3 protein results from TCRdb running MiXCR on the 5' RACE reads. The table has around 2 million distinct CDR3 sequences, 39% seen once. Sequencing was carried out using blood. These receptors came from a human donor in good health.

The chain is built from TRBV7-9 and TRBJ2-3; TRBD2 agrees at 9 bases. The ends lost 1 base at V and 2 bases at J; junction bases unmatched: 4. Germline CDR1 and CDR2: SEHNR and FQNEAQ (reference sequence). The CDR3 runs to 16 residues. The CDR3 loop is CASSLDSGGDTDTQYF. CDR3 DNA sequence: TGTGCCAGCAGCTTAGATAGCGGGGGAGACACAGATACGCAGTATTTT. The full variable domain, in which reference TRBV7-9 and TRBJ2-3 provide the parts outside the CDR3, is DTGVSQNPRHKITKRGQNVTFRCDPISEHNRLYWYRQTLGQGPEFLTYFQNEAQLEKSRLLSDRFSAERPKGSFSTLEIQRTEQGDSAMYLCASSLDSGGDTDTQYFGPGTRLTVL.

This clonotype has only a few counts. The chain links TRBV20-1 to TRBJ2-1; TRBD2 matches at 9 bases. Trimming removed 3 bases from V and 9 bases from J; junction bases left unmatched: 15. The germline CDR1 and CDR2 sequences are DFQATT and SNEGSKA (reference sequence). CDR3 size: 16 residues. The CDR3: CSASYASGGRAIEQFF. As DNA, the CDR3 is TGCAGTGCTAGTTATGCCAGCGGGGGGCGGGCAATTGAGCAGTTCTTC.

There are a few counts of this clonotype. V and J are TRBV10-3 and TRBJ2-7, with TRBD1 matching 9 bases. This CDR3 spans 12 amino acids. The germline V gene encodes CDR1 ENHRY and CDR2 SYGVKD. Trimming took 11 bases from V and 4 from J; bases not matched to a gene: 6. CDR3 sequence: CAGSGTGYEQYF. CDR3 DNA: TGTGCCGGGTCCGGGACAGGGTACGAGCAGTACTTC.

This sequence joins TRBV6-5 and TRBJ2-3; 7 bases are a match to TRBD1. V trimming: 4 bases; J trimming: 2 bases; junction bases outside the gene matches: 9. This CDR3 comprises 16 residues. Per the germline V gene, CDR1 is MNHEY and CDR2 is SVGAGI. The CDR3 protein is CASSFVRQGDTDTQYF. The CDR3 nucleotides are TGTGCCAGCAGTTTCGTCAGACAGGGCGACACAGATACGCAGTATTTT.

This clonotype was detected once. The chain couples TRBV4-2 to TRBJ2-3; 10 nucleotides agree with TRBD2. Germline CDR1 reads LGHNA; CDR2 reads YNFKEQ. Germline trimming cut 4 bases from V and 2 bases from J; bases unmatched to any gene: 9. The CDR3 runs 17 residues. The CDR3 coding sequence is TGTGCCAGCAGCCCAAGGTCTAGCGGGGGACTCACAGATACGCAGTATTTT. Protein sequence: CASSPRSSGGLTDTQYF.

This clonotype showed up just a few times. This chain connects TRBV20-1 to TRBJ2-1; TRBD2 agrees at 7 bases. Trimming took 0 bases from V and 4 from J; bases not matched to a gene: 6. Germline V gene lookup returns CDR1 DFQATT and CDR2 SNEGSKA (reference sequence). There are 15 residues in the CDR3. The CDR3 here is CSARDRRGWYNEQFF. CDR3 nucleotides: TGCAGTGCTAGAGATCGGCGGGGGTGGTACAATGAGCAGTTCTTC.

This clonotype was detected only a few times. The CDR3 reads CASSLVGTEPREQYF. CDR3 coding DNA: TGCGCCAGCAGCTTGGTTGGGACAGAGCCTCGCGAGCAGTACTTC. The chain recombines TRBV5-1 with TRBJ2-4; 7 nucleotides agree with TRBD1. The DNA end is more similar to TRBJ2-7, so the J call may be wrong. The CDR3 has 15 amino acids. Germline assignment: CDR1 SGHRS and CDR2 YFSETQ.

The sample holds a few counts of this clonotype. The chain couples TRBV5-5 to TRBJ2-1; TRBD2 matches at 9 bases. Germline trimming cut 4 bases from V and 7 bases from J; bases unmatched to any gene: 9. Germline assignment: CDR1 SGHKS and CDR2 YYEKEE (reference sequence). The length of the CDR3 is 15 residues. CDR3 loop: CASSHRGGAINEQFF. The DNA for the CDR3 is TGTGCCAGCAGCCATCGCGGGGGGGCCATAAATGAGCAGTTCTTC.

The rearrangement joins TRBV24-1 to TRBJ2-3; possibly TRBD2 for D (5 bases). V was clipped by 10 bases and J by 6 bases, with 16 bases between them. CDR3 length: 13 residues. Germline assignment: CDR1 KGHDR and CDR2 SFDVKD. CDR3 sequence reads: CATSPWPGDTQYF. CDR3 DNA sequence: TGTGCCACAAGTCCGTGGCCGGGGGATACGCAGTATTTT.

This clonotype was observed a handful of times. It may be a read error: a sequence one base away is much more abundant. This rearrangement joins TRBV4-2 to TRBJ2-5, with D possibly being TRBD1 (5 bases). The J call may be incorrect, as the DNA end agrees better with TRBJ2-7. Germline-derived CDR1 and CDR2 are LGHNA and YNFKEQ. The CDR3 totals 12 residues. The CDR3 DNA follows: TGTGCCAGCAGCCAGACAGACCACGAGCAGTACTTC. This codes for CASSQTDHEQYF.

This CDR3 reads CASGGDRDHGYTF. The CDR3 coding sequence is TGTGCTAGTGGCGGCGACAGGGATCATGGCTACACCTTC. V and J are TRBV12-5 and TRBJ1-2; 7 bases align to TRBD1. From germline, CDR1 is LGHNT and CDR2 FRNRAP. V dropped 6 bases and J dropped 6; count of bases not matched to a gene: 7. This CDR3 comprises 13 residues. The whole variable domain, filled in from reference TRBV12-5 and TRBJ1-2, reads DARVTQTPRHKVTEMGQEVTMRCQPILGHNTVFWYRQTMMQGLELLAYFRNRAPLDDSGMPKDRFSAEMPDATLATLKIQPSEPRDSAVYFCASGGDRDHGYTFGSGTRLTVV.

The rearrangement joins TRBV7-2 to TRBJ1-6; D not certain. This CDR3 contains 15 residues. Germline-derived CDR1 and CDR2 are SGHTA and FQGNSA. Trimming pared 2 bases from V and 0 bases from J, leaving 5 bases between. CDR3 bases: TGTGCCAGCAGCTTAATGGACTCCTATAATTCACCCCTCCACTTT. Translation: CASSLMDSYNSPLHF.

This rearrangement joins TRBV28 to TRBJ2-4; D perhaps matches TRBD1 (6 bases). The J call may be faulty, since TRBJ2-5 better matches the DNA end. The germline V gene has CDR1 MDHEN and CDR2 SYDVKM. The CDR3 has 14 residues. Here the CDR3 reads CASTKWTAQETQYF. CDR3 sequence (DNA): TGTGCCAGCACCAAATGGACAGCCCAAGAGACCCAGTACTTC.

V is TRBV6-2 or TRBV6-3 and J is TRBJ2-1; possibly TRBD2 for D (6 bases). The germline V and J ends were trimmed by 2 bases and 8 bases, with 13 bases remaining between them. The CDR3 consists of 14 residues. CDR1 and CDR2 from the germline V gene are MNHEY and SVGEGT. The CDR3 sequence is CASSYGEDGDEQFF. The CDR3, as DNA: TGTGCCAGCAGTTACGGGGAGGACGGCGATGAGCAGTTCTTC.

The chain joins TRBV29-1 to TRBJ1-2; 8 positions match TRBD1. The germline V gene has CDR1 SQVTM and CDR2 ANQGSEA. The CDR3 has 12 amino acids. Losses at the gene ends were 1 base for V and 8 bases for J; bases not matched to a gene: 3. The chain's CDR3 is CSVEVTGVGYTF. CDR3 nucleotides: TGCAGCGTTGAAGTGACAGGGGTAGGCTACACCTTC.

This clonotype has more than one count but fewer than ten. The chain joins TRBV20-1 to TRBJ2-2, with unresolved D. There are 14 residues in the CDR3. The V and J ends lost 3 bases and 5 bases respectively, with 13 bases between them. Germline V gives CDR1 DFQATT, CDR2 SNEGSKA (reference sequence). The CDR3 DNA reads TGCAGTGCTAGGGGCTTTAGTGAAACCGGGGAGCTGTTTTTT. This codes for CSARGFSETGELFF.

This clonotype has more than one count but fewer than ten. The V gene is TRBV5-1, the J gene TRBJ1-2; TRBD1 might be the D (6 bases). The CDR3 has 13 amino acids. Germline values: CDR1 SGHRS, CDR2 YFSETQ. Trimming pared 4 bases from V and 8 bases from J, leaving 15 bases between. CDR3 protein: CASSPVGADGYTF. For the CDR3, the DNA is TGCGCCAGCAGCCCCGTGGGGGCGGACGGCTACACCTTC.

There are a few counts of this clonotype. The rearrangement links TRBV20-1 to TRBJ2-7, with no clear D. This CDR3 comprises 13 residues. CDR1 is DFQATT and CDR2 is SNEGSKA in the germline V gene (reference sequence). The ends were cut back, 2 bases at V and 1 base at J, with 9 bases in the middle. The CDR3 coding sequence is TGCAGTGCTAGATACAGCCAATCCTACGAGCAGTACTTC. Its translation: CSARYSQSYEQYF.

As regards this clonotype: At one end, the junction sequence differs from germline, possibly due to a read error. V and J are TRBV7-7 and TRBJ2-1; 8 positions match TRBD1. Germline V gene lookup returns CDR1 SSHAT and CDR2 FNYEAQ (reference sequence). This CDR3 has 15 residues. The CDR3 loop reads CASSQLRQGAGEQFF. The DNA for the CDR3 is TGTGCTAGCAGCCAACTCCGGCAGGGGGCAGGGGAGCAGTTCTTC.

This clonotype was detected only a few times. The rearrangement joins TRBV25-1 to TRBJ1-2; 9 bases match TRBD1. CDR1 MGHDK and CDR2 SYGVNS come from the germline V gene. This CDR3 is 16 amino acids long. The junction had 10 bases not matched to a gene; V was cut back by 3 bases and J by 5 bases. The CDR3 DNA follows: TGTGCCAGCAGTGACCCGGGACAGGGTCTATTTTATGGCTACACCTTC. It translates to CASSDPGQGLFYGYTF.

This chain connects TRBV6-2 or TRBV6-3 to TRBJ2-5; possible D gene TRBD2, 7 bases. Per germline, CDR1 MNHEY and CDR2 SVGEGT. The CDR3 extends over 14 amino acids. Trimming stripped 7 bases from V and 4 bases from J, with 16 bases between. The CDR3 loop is CASTFGEGVETQYF. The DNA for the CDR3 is TGTGCCAGCACCTTCGGGGAGGGGGTAGAGACCCAGTACTTC.

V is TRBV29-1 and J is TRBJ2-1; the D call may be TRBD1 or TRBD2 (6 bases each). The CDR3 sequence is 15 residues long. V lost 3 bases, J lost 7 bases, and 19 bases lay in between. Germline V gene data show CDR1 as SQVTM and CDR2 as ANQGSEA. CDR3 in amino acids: CSVEGGQGKMNEQFF. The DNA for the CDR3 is TGCAGCGTTGAGGGGGGCCAGGGGAAGATGAATGAGCAGTTCTTC.

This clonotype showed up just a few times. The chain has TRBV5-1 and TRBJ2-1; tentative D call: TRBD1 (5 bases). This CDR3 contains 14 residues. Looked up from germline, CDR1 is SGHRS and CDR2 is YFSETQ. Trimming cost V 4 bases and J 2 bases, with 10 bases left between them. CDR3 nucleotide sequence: TGCGCCAGCAGCGGGCAGGGCGCCTACAATGAGCAGTTCTTC. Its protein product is CASSGQGAYNEQFF.

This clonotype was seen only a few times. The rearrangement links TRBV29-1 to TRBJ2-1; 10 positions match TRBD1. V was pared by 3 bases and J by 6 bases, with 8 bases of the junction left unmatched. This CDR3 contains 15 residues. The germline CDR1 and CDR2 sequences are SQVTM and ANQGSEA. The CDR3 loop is CSVEVRGQGFNEQFF. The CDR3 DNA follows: TGCAGCGTTGAGGTGCGGGGACAGGGGTTCAATGAGCAGTTCTTC.

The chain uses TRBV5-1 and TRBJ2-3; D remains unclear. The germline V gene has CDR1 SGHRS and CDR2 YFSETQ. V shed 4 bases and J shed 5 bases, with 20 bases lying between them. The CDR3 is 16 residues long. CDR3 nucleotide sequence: TGCGCCAGCAGCCCCGAGGCTAGTCGGTCCGGAGATACGCAGTATTTT. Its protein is CASSPEASRSGDTQYF.